A single sample gave rise to the 18 T cell receptor beta chains below, sequenced in a study of T cell responses to AZD1222 COVID-19 vaccine. Some clones are missing from TCRdb's copy, which holds only in-frame ones; the method was immunoSEQ multiplex PCR. In the table there are some 120,000 clones, 70% to 90% of which are singletons. The sequencing here drew on peripheral blood, taken on day 0 of AZD1222 vaccination. Receptors were obtained from an adult in good health.

V usage is TRBV27 and J usage is TRBJ2-7; 7 positions match TRBD2. Germline loops: CDR1 MNHEY, CDR2 SMNVEV (reference sequence). The CDR3 has 13 amino acids. J gave up 4 bases and V 2 bases, and 2 bases lay outside the gene matches. This CDR3 reads CASSLTSAYEQYF. Written as DNA, the CDR3 is TGTGCCAGCAGTTTAACTAGCGCGTACGAGCAGTACTTC.

On this clone: The same CDR3 can be traced to other DNA sequences in this sample. The chain has TRBV27 and TRBJ1-2; 11 bases align to TRBD1. J gave up 7 bases and V 5 bases, and 3 bases lay outside the gene matches. Looked up from germline, CDR1 is MNHEY and CDR2 is SMNVEV (reference sequence). The CDR3 is 13 amino acids. CDR3 coding DNA: TGTGCCAGCAGTCGGGGACAGGGGGGTGGCTACACCTTC. This codes for CASSRGQGGGYTF.

The J gene is TRBJ2-7, the V gene TRBV18; TRBD1 or TRBD2 may be the D gene (5 bases each). This CDR3 region has 15 residues. Trimming stripped 0 bases from V and 3 bases from J, with 12 bases between. Looked up from germline, CDR1 is KGHSH and CDR2 is LQKENI. In DNA, the CDR3 is TGTGCCAGCTCACCACCGACAGCCCGGGGCTACGAGCAGTACTTC. Protein: CASSPPTARGYEQYF.

This clone appeared a few times. The gene calls are TRBV5-1 and TRBJ2-5; a possible D gene is TRBD1 (6 bases). The germline V gene encodes CDR1 SGHRS and CDR2 YFSETQ. Trimming took 4 bases from V and 0 from J, leaving 10 bases between them. The CDR3 has 14 amino acids. CDR3 residues: CASSPGQYQETQYF. As DNA, the CDR3 is TGCGCCAGCAGCCCAGGACAGTACCAAGAGACCCAGTACTTC.

A few counts support this clone. The rearrangement joins TRBV5-1 to TRBJ1-5; D is perhaps TRBD1 (5 bases). V dropped 0 bases and J dropped 2 bases, with 6 bases sitting between them. The germline V gene has CDR1 SGHRS and CDR2 YFSETQ. This CDR3 has 14 residues. The CDR3 DNA is TGCGCCAGCAGCTTGGTGGGGGGCAATCAGCCCCAGCATTTT. It is translated as CASSLVGGNQPQHF.

The chain is built from TRBV18 and TRBJ1-2, with D tentatively TRBD1 (6 bases). Germline loops: CDR1 KGHSH, CDR2 LQKENI. Trimming cost V 6 bases and J 5 bases, with 16 bases left between them. CDR3 length: 14 residues. The CDR3 here is CASSPAGDNYGYTF. In DNA form, the CDR3 reads TGTGCCAGCTCTCCAGCCGGGGACAATTATGGCTACACCTTC.

J is TRBJ1-2 and V is TRBV12-3 or TRBV12-4; tentatively, D is TRBD1 (5 bases). Trimming removed 1 base at V and 2 bases at J, with 5 bases between. The CDR3 is 13 residues long. The CDR3 loop is CASSLDRNYGYTF. Here the CDR3 DNA reads TGTGCCAGCAGTTTAGACAGGAACTATGGCTACACCTTC.

The rearrangement links TRBV21-1 to TRBJ1-5. TRBV21-1 is annotated as a pseudogene. This CDR3 region has 18 residues. DNA of the CDR3: TGTGCCAGCAGCAACGACCTAGGGGGGTTATATAGCAATCAGCCCCAGCATTTT. This sequence encodes CASSNDLGGLYSNQPQHF.

V and J are TRBV6-5 and TRBJ2-3; TRBD2 matches at 7 bases. CDR1 is MNHEY, CDR2 SVGAGI, per germline. The CDR3 covers 15 residues. The J segment lost 5 bases and the V segment lost 5 bases, leaving 10 bases of the junction unmatched. The CDR3 protein is CASSPARGEGDTQYF. CDR3 in DNA: TGTGCCAGCAGTCCGGCACGGGGGGAAGGAGATACGCAGTATTTT.

This chain connects TRBV21-1 to TRBJ1-5. TRBV21-1 is an annotated pseudogene. There are 18 residues in the CDR3. This CDR3 reads CASSKRSGAGSQNQPQHF. CDR3 bases: TGTGCCAGCAGCAAAAGGTCGGGAGCGGGGAGCCAGAATCAGCCCCAGCATTTT.

The V call is TRBV19, the J call TRBJ2-5; D call uncertain. CDR3 length equals 14 residues. The germline V gene encodes CDR1 LNHDA and CDR2 SQIVND (reference sequence). Trimming removed 6 bases from V and 5 bases from J, with 16 bases in between. CDR3: CASSPTPPRETQYF. The CDR3 DNA is TGTGCCAGTAGCCCCACCCCCCCTAGGGAGACCCAGTACTTC.

V gene TRBV4-1 combines with J gene TRBJ2-1; tentatively, D is TRBD1 (6 bases). This CDR3 comprises 13 residues. Trimming cost V 3 bases and J 10 bases, with 13 bases left between them. CDR1 and CDR2 from the germline V gene are MGHRA and YSYEKL. DNA of the CDR3: TGCGCCAGCAGCCACAGAACAGGGCCCGAGCAGTTCTTC. Protein product: CASSHRTGPEQFF.

The chain recombines TRBV13 with TRBJ1-1, with D perhaps TRBD1 (6 bases). The CDR3 spans 14 residues. The germline gives CDR1 PRHDT, CDR2 FYEKMQ (reference sequence). Trimming removed 3 bases from V and 4 bases from J, with 12 bases in between. CDR3 DNA: TGTGCCAGCAGCTTCGGGGGGCAGAGCACTGAAGCTTTCTTT. Its translation is CASSFGGQSTEAFF.

The chain carries TRBV19 and TRBJ2-2, with unresolved D. The CDR3 consists of 15 residues. V was cut by 7 bases and J by 6 bases, with 18 bases left in between. Germline values: CDR1 LNHDA, CDR2 SQIVND (reference sequence). The CDR3 is CASTHARSRSGELFF. The CDR3 coding sequence is TGTGCCAGTACCCATGCCCGGTCCCGCTCCGGGGAGCTGTTTTTT.

The CDR3 sequence is CASSISRTALGNQPQHF. The CDR3 DNA follows: TGTGCCAGTAGTATATCCCGGACAGCCCTAGGCAATCAGCCCCAGCATTTT. V and J are TRBV19 and TRBJ1-5; D possibly corresponds to TRBD1 (6 bases). V lost 2 bases, J lost 2 bases, and 16 bases lay in between. The CDR3 has 17 amino acids. Germline loops: CDR1 LNHDA, CDR2 SQIVND (reference sequence).

The rearrangement joins TRBV19 to TRBJ1-1; 9 bases match TRBD1. This CDR3 comprises 15 residues. With 5 bases clipped from V and 2 bases from J, the junction kept 6 bases outside the gene matches. CDR1 is LNHDA, CDR2 SQIVND, per germline (reference sequence). The chain's CDR3 is CASSVTGGGNTEAFF. Here the CDR3 DNA reads TGTGCCAGTAGTGTTACAGGGGGCGGCAACACTGAAGCTTTCTTT.

This clone was observed once. This rearrangement joins TRBV5-4 to TRBJ2-3; perhaps TRBD2 as D (5 bases). Per germline, CDR1 SGHNT and CDR2 YYREEE (reference sequence). The CDR3 extends over 14 amino acids. Trimming took 0 bases from V and 4 from J, leaving 9 bases between them. This CDR3 reads CASSLVGSADTQYF. The CDR3 DNA reads TGTGCCAGCAGCTTGGTGGGGAGCGCAGATACGCAGTATTTT.

The V gene is TRBV19, the J gene TRBJ2-4; tentatively, D is TRBD1 or TRBD2 (6 bases each). This CDR3 region has 16 residues. Germline assignment: CDR1 LNHDA and CDR2 SQIVND (reference sequence). The ends were cut back, 2 bases at V and 0 bases at J, with 11 bases in the middle. CDR3 coding DNA: TGTGCCAGTAGTATACGTGGGGGGCTAGCCAAAAACATTCAGTACTTC. Amino acids: CASSIRGGLAKNIQYF.